The rows below give T cell receptor beta chains drawn from one sample of a study of circulating tumor DNA in untreated peripheral T-cell lymphoma. The table came from immunoSEQ multiplex PCR; TCRdb's copy has only in-frame clones and leaves some out. This sample yields a few thousand clones, of which 69% are seen a single time; 15% to 20% belongs to the top ten. The sequencing input was tumor tissue. Receptors originate from a human donor with peripheral T-cell lymphoma. Each CDR3 is given with its conserved first and last residue. A D gene is named only where the DNA matches it firmly. Not all rows give a size; the values are once, few, many and, for expanded clones, a class.

D gene: TRBD1; J gene: TRBJ1-2; V gene: TRBV18; clone size: .; CDR3 DNA: TGTGCCAGCTCACCCGAGGACAGGTTCTATGGCTACACCTTC; CDR3 protein: CASSPEDRFYGYTF
D gene: .; J gene: TRBJ2-1; V gene: TRBV19; clone size: .; CDR3 DNA: TGTGCCAGTAGTGCTAGACTAGTTTACAATGAGCAGTTCTTC; CDR3 protein: CASSARLVYNEQFF
D gene: .; J gene: TRBJ1-2; V gene: TRBV4-1; clone size: .; CDR3 DNA: TGCGCCAGCAGACGGGACACCGCCACCTATGGCTACACCTTC; CDR3 protein: CASRRDTATYGYTF
D gene: TRBD1; J gene: TRBJ2-7; V gene: TRBV28; clone size: large; CDR3 DNA: TGTGCCAGCAGTTCCGGGACAGGGTGGATCGAGCAGTACTTC; CDR3 protein: CASSSGTGWIEQYF
D gene: .; J gene: TRBJ2-5; V gene: TRBV11-3; clone size: .; CDR3 DNA: TGTGCCAGCAGCTTAGATGATCGATACCTCCAGGAGACCCAGTACTTC; CDR3 protein: CASSLDDRYLQETQYF
D gene: .; J gene: TRBJ2-1; V gene: TRBV1; clone size: few; CDR3 DNA: TGCGCCAGCAGCCAAGACCCGACTAGCGGATACAATGAGCAGTTCTTC; CDR3 protein: CASSQDPTSGYNEQFF
D gene: .; J gene: TRBJ1-5; V gene: TRBV19; clone size: .; CDR3 DNA: TGTGCCAGTAGTATAGCTGGGGTATCGATTAGCAATCAGCCCCAGCATTTT; CDR3 protein: CASSIAGVSISNQPQHF
D gene: .; J gene: TRBJ2-5; V gene: TRBV11-3; clone size: .; CDR3 DNA: TGTGCCAGCAGCTTAACGGGGGACAAAGAGACCCAGTACTTC; CDR3 protein: CASSLTGDKETQYF
D gene: .; J gene: TRBJ1-2; V gene: TRBV7-2; clone size: few; CDR3 DNA: TGTGCCAGCAGCGGGACTGAGAACTATGGCTACACCTTC; CDR3 protein: CASSGTENYGYTF
D gene: .; J gene: TRBJ1-2; V gene: TRBV18; clone size: medium-sized; CDR3 DNA: TGTGCCAGCTCACCCTCAGGGGTAGTGCCATCGAGTAACTATGGCTACACCTTC; CDR3 protein: CASSPSGVVPSSNYGYTF
D gene: .; J gene: TRBJ2-5; V gene: TRBV6-8; clone size: .; CDR3 DNA: TGTGCCAGCAAGCCGGGACACGCCCAAGAGACCCAGTACTTC; CDR3 protein: CASKPGHAQETQYF
D gene: .; J gene: TRBJ1-5; V gene: TRBV19; clone size: .; CDR3 DNA: TGTGCCAGTAGTATCCAGAGCAATCAGCCCCAGCATTTT; CDR3 protein: CASSIQSNQPQHF
D gene: .; J gene: TRBJ2-2; V gene: TRBV10-2; clone size: few; CDR3 DNA: TGCGCCAGCAGAGAAGACAGAGTCACCGGGGAGCTGTTTTTT; CDR3 protein: CASREDRVTGELFF
D gene: .; J gene: TRBJ1-2; V gene: TRBV18; clone size: .; CDR3 DNA: TGTGCCAGCTCACCCGGGCAGGACTATGGCTACACCTTC; CDR3 protein: CASSPGQDYGYTF
D gene: TRBD2; J gene: TRBJ2-1; V gene: TRBV25-1; clone size: .; CDR3 DNA: TGTGCCAGCAGTGAATTCGGCCCGGGACTAGCGGGATCTGAGCAGTTCTTC; CDR3 protein: CASSEFGPGLAGSEQFF
D gene: .; J gene: TRBJ1-1; V gene: TRBV6-8; clone size: .; CDR3 DNA: TGTGCCAGCAGTCGACCGCGTAAGGAAGCTTTCTTT; CDR3 protein: CASSRPRKEAFF
D gene: TRBD1; J gene: TRBJ1-4; V gene: TRBV5-1; clone size: few; CDR3 DNA: TGCGCCAGCAGCTCTGGACAGGGAAGGATCACTAATGAAAAACTGTTTTTT; CDR3 protein: CASSSGQGRITNEKLFF
D gene: TRBD1; J gene: TRBJ1-1; V gene: TRBV19; clone size: .; CDR3 DNA: TGTGCCAGTTCGATGAGGGACAGGGGTGACACTGAAGCTTTCTTT; CDR3 protein: CASSMRDRGDTEAFF
D gene: TRBD1; J gene: TRBJ2-7; V gene: TRBV19; clone size: .; CDR3 DNA: TGTGCCAGTAGTCCCGGGACAGGGTTCTCCTACGAGCAGTACTTC; CDR3 protein: CASSPGTGFSYEQYF
D gene: .; J gene: TRBJ2-5; V gene: TRBV11-3; clone size: large; CDR3 DNA: TGTGCCAGCAGCATCGGGACTCGGGTAGGGGAGACCCAGTACTTC; CDR3 protein: CASSIGTRVGETQYF
D gene: TRBD2; J gene: TRBJ2-5; V gene: TRBV19; clone size: .; CDR3 DNA: TGTGCCAGTAGTAGTGCGGGAGGAGAGACCCAGTACTTC; CDR3 protein: CASSSAGGETQYF
D gene: TRBD1; J gene: TRBJ1-2; V gene: TRBV30; clone size: .; CDR3 DNA: TGTGCCTGGAGTACCACTCTACTCAGGGGGCCCTATGGCTACACCTTC; CDR3 protein: CAWSTTLLRGPYGYTF
D gene: .; J gene: TRBJ2-1; V gene: TRBV19; clone size: few; CDR3 DNA: TGTGCCAGCGAGCGGAGGAGCTCCTACAATGAGCAGTTCTTC; CDR3 protein: CASERRSSYNEQFF
D gene: .; J gene: TRBJ1-4; V gene: TRBV28; clone size: few; CDR3 DNA: TGTGCCAGCAGTTTAGGTGACAGTGGCAAACTGTTTTTT; CDR3 protein: CASSLGDSGKLFF
D gene: .; J gene: TRBJ1-1; V gene: TRBV14; clone size: .; CDR3 DNA: TGTGCCAGCAGCCGGGCGTTGAACACTGAAGCTTTCTTT; CDR3 protein: CASSRALNTEAFF
D gene: TRBD2; J gene: TRBJ2-1; V gene: TRBV29-1; clone size: .; CDR3 DNA: TGCAGCGTTGGGCTAGCGGGGATCAATGAGCAGTTCTTC; CDR3 protein: CSVGLAGINEQFF
D gene: .; J gene: TRBJ2-1; V gene: TRBV15; clone size: .; CDR3 DNA: TGTGCCACCAGCGTGCCCTCCTGGGTTAATGAGCAGTTCTTC; CDR3 protein: CATSVPSWVNEQFF
D gene: .; J gene: TRBJ2-2; V gene: TRBV19; clone size: .; CDR3 DNA: TGTGCCAGTAGTATGCTCGGAACCACCGGGGAGCTGTTTTTT; CDR3 protein: CASSMLGTTGELFF
D gene: .; J gene: TRBJ1-2; V gene: TRBV14; clone size: .; CDR3 DNA: TGTGCCAGCAGCCAAGGTTATGGCTACACCTTC; CDR3 protein: CASSQGYGYTF